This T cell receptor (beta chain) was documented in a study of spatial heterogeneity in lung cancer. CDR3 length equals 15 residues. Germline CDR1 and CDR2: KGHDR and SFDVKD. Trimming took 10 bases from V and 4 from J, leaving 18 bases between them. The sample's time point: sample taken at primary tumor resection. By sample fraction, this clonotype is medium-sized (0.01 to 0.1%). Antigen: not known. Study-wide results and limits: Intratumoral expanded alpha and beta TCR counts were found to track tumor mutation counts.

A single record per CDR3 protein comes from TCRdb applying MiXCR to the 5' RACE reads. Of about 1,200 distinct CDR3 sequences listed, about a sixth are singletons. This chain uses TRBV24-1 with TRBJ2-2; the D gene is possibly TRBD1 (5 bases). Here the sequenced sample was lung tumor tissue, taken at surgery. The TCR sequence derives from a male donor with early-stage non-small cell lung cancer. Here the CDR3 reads CATPPEGEATGELFF. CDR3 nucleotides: TGTGCCACTCCGCCGGAAGGGGAAGCCACCGGGGAGCTGTTTTTT.